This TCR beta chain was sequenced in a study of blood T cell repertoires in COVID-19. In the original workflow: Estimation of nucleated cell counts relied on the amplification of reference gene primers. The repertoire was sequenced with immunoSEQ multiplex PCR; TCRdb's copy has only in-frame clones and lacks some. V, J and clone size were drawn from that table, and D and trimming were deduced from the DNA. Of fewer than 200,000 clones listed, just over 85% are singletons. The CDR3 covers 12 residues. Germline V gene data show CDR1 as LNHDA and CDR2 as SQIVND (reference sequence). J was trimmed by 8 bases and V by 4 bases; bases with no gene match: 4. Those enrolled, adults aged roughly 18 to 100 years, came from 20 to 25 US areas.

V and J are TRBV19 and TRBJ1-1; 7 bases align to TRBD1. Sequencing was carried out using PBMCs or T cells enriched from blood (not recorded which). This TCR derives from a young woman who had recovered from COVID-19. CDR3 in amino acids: CASSRGGREAFF. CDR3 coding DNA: TGTGCCAGTAGTAGAGGGGGCAGGGAAGCTTTCTTT. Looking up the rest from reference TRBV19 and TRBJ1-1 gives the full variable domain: DGGITQSPKYLFRKEGQNVTLSCEQNLNHDAMYWYRQDPGQGLRLIYYSQIVNDFQKGDIAEGYSVSREKKESFPLTVTSAQKNPTAFYLCASSRGGREAFFGQGTRLTVV.